The clone carrying this T cell receptor (beta chain) showed up just a few times. Its antigen is currently unknown. The data are from a study of blood T cells in healthy people across ages. The study's findings and limits: Relative to aged donors, long-lived donors carried more naive CD4+ cells and displayed higher diversity.

Trimming removed 4 bases at V and 4 bases at J, with 13 bases between. CDR3 length: 13 amino acids. CDR1 SQVTM and CDR2 ANQGSEA come from the germline V gene. For the second PCR, which ran for about 6 to 11 cycles, a sample-barcoded 5' primer and a J-beta primer mix were used. Samples each returned at least 3 million CDR3-containing paired-end reads. MiXCR, applied by TCRdb to the 5' RACE reads, yields one record per CDR3 protein. Of about 940,000 distinct CDR3 sequences detected, 45% to 50% appear once; the ten largest clones hold roughly an eighth. The clonotype originates from a man younger than 40 in good health. The sequenced sample was blood. The chain links TRBV29-1 to TRBJ1-2; maybe TRBD1 (6 bases). The CDR3 sequence: CSVATGQFYGYTF. The CDR3 nucleotides are TGCAGCGTTGCTACCGGACAGTTCTATGGCTACACCTTC.